A selection of T cell receptor beta chains follows, all from one sample in a study of OX40 agonist ivuxolimab in advanced cancers. Repertoires were generated with immunoSEQ multiplex PCR, while TCRdb's copy carries only in-frame clones and drops some. The repertoire includes 20,000 or so clones, over 75% of them detected once, and under 30% sits in the top ten. This specimen was CD4+ or CD8+ T cells sorted from blood, taken in a trial of the OX40 agonist ivuxolimab. These receptors all come from an adult with an advanced solid tumor such as melanoma, head and neck, liver or kidney cancer. Each CDR3 is given with its conserved first and last residue. The D gene is left open where the match is weak. The size field is filled for only some rows; it gives once, few, many or a size class.

TRBJ1-2,-,TRBV11-2,-,TGTGCCAGCAGCTTAACACTGGGGGGCAGCTATGGCTACACCTTC,CASSLTLGGSYGYTF
TRBJ2-7,-,TRBV19,TRBD2,TGTGCCAGTAGTATAGGAGCTAGCGGGAGTGAGACCTACGAGCAGTACTTC,CASSIGASGSETYEQYF
TRBJ2-1,-,TRBV29-1,TRBD2,TGCAGCGTTGTCTTGGGGACTAGCGGTTACAATGAGCAGTTCTTC,CSVVLGTSGYNEQFF
TRBJ2-2,-,TRBV13,TRBD1,TGTGCCAGCAGCTACCGACCGGGACAGGGTAGCGGGGAGCTGTTTTTT,CASSYRPGQGSGELFF
TRBJ1-1,-,TRBV4-3,-,TGCGCCAGCAGCCACACACGATCCACTGAAGCTTTCTTT,CASSHTRSTEAFF
TRBJ1-4,-,TRBV5-1,TRBD1,TGCGCCAGCAGCTTGGGACAGGGGAACCCCGCAACTAATGAAAAACTGTTTTTT,CASSLGQGNPATNEKLFF
TRBJ2-7,-,TRBV7-6,-,TGTGCCAGCAGCTTCAACAGGGAACAAGAGCAGTACTTC,CASSFNREQEQYF
TRBJ1-1,-,TRBV7-8,-,TGTGCCAGCAGCCGCGGAATGGGGCTAGAAATGAACACTGAAGCTTTCTTT,CASSRGMGLEMNTEAFF
TRBJ2-7,medium-sized,TRBV27,TRBD1,TGTGCCAGCAGTTGGACAGGTTCCTACGAGCAGTACTTC,CASSWTGSYEQYF
TRBJ2-7,-,TRBV4-2,-,TGTGCCAGCAGCCAAGGAAGCGGGCCCTCCTACGAGCAGTACTTC,CASSQGSGPSYEQYF
TRBJ1-1,-,TRBV7-9,-,TGTGCCAGCAGGCTTACAGGGAACACTGAAGCTTTCTTT,CASRLTGNTEAFF
TRBJ1-1,-,TRBV13,-,TGTGCCAGCAGCTCCCTAGGGGTAATGACTGAAGCTTTCTTT,CASSSLGVMTEAFF
TRBJ1-5,-,TRBV9,-,TGTGCCAGCAGCGTAACCCCGCGGGGCAATCAGCCCCAGCATTTT,CASSVTPRGNQPQHF
TRBJ2-7,-,TRBV13,TRBD2,TGTGCCAGCAGCTCGCCGGGAGGGGACTACGAGCAGTACTTC,CASSSPGGDYEQYF
TRBJ2-7,-,TRBV2,TRBD1,TGTGCCAGCAGTGATGGGGGACAGGGGGCCTACGAGCAGTACTTC,CASSDGGQGAYEQYF
TRBJ2-1,-,TRBV19,TRBD2,TGTGCCAGTAGTTTCCTAGCGGACCCCTACAATGAGCAGTTCTTC,CASSFLADPYNEQFF
TRBJ1-1,once,TRBV5-1,TRBD1,TGCGCCAGCAGCTTGGCCGGGGACAGCTACACTGAAGCTTTCTTT,CASSLAGDSYTEAFF
TRBJ2-7,-,TRBV9,TRBD2,TGTGCCAGCAGCGTAGGAGGCGGGCTAGCGGGCCCCTACGAGCAGTACTTC,CASSVGGGLAGPYEQYF
TRBJ1-3,-,TRBV2,TRBD1,TGTGCCAGCGAGGACAGGGCAGAGAACACCATATATTTT,CASEDRAENTIYF
TRBJ1-1,-,TRBV4-1,-,TGCGCCAGCAGCCGCAGGAACATGAACACTGAAGCTTTCTTT,CASSRRNMNTEAFF
TRBJ1-1,-,TRBV6-6,-,TGTGCCACAGAGGGGGGCGTGGGGAACACTGAAGCTTTCTTT,CATEGGVGNTEAFF
TRBJ2-3,-,TRBV11-2,-,TGTGCCAGCAGCTTAGGACCCACAGATACGCAGTATTTT,CASSLGPTDTQYF
TRBJ2-5,few,TRBV5-6,-,TGTGCCAGCAGCTTGTACATTATCGGGTGGACCCAGTACTTC,CASSLYIIGWTQYF
TRBJ2-3,-,TRBV9,TRBD1,TGTGCCAGCAGCGTACAGGGGGCCACAGATACGCAGTATTTT,CASSVQGATDTQYF
TRBJ2-1,few,TRBV5-1,-,TGCGCCAGCAGCTTGGTGACAGGCGCCTACAATGAGCAGTTCTTC,CASSLVTGAYNEQFF
TRBJ2-5,-,TRBV9,TRBD2,TGTGCCAGCAGCGGAGGTAGAAGCGGGGGCCCCCAAGAGACCCAGTACTTC,CASSGGRSGGPQETQYF
TRBJ1-1,-,TRBV4-1,-,TGCGCCAGCAGCCCCCCCACAGGGAACACTGAAGCTTTCTTT,CASSPPTGNTEAFF
TRBJ1-2,-,TRBV18,-,TGTGCCAGCTCACCGGGACCGAACGATGGCTACACCTTC,CASSPGPNDGYTF
TRBJ1-1,-,TRBV4-3,-,TGCGCCAGCAGCCAAGGCCCGGTGGCTGAAGCTTTCTTT,CASSQGPVAEAFF
TRBJ2-7,-,TRBV5-1,TRBD2,TGCGCCAGCAGCTCAACTAGCGGGAGCTCCTACGAGCAGTACTTC,CASSSTSGSSYEQYF
TRBJ1-1,-,TRBV27,-,TGTGCCAGCAGCCTATCGTCCGGTAACACTGAAGCTTTCTTT,CASSLSSGNTEAFF
TRBJ2-2,few,TRBV5-1,TRBD2,TGCGCCAGCAGCTTGAGACTAGCGGGGAACACCGGGGAGCTGTTTTTT,CASSLRLAGNTGELFF
TRBJ2-5,-,TRBV7-9,-,TGTGCCAGCAGCTTACGTCAAGGGGTTCAAGAGACCCAGTACTTC,CASSLRQGVQETQYF
TRBJ2-7,-,TRBV28,-,TGTGCCAGCAGTTCCCCCGGGACATGGTCCTACGAGCAGTACTTC,CASSSPGTWSYEQYF
TRBJ2-1,-,TRBV9,-,TGTGCCAGCAGCGCGAACAATGAGCAGTTCTTC,CASSANNEQFF
TRBJ2-7,-,TRBV7-6,-,TGTGCCAGCAGCTTAGCACCTGAGGAAGGGGACGAGCAGTACTTC,CASSLAPEEGDEQYF
TRBJ1-2,-,TRBV27,-,TGTGCCAGCAGCCCTAGACAGCCTCGATGCGTACCCCTGAACTATGGCTACACCTTC,CASSPRQPRCVPLNYGYTF
TRBJ2-7,-,TRBV27,-,TGTGCCAGCAGTTTAGAGGCAGACTCACGGGTCGAGCAGTACTTC,CASSLEADSRVEQYF
TRBJ1-1,-,TRBV4-1,TRBD1,TGCGCCAGCAGCCAAGGGGGGGGACAGTTGAACACTGAAGCTTTCTTT,CASSQGGGQLNTEAFF
TRBJ2-5,once,TRBV5-6,TRBD2,TGTGCCAGCAGCTTGGCCCTAGCGGGGGGCCGCCAAGAGACCCAGTACTTC,CASSLALAGGRQETQYF
TRBJ2-1,-,TRBV19,-,TGTGCCAGTAGTTTCTCCCTTGCCACACAGGAGGCCTTCTACAATGAGCAGTTCTTC,CASSFSLATQEAFYNEQFF
TRBJ2-1,-,TRBV28,-,TGTGCCAGCAGTTCCGACTCAAGCTCCTACAATGAGCAGTTCTTC,CASSSDSSSYNEQFF
TRBJ1-5,-,TRBV6-6,TRBD1,TGTGCCAGCAGCTTCGGGACAGGGGTTGGCCAGCCCCAGCATTTT,CASSFGTGVGQPQHF
TRBJ2-7,once,TRBV9,-,TGTGCCAGCAGCCTAGCTCCTAGCTCCTACGAGCAGTACTTC,CASSLAPSSYEQYF
TRBJ1-5,-,TRBV23-1,-,TGCGCCAGCAGTCACCCCGGGGGACGGGGCAATCAGCCCCAGCATTTT,CASSHPGGRGNQPQHF
TRBJ2-1,few,TRBV7-9,-,TGTGCCAGCGGGAGACACAATGAGCAGTTCTTC,CASGRHNEQFF
TRBJ2-3,-,TRBV7-9,-,TGTGCCAGCAGCTTCCCCAGCACAGATACGCAGTATTTT,CASSFPSTDTQYF
TRBJ2-7,-,TRBV7-9,-,TGTGCCAGCAGCTCCGAACAGGGTTACGAGCAGTACTTC,CASSSEQGYEQYF
TRBJ1-1,-,TRBV29-1,-,TGCAGCGCCCCGACACTGAACACTGAAGCTTTCTTT,CSAPTLNTEAFF
TRBJ2-5,once,TRBV19,-,TGTGCCAGTAGTATAGGAGAGGGAATATGGGGTGAGGAGACCCAGTACTTC,CASSIGEGIWGEETQYF
TRBJ1-1,-,TRBV7-5,-,TGTGCCAGCAGCTTAAGTTGGAACACTGAAGCTTTCTTT,CASSLSWNTEAFF
TRBJ2-1,-,TRBV7-9,TRBD2,TGTGCCAGCAGCGCCGCCGGTAGCGGGAGTAGCTCCTACAATGAGCAGTTCTTC,CASSAAGSGSSSYNEQFF
TRBJ2-7,-,TRBV6-5,TRBD1,TGTGCCAGCAGTTACTCGATGGGGACAGGGTTACGAGAGCAGTACTTC,CASSYSMGTGLREQYF
TRBJ2-2,-,TRBV27,-,TGTGCCAGCAGTTTCTTAGGTTCGAGCGGAACCGGGGAGCTGTTTTTT,CASSFLGSSGTGELFF
TRBJ2-2,-,TRBV19,-,TGTGCCAGTAGTTACAGTTGGGGCACCGGGGAGCTGTTTTTT,CASSYSWGTGELFF
TRBJ2-7,-,TRBV5-4,-,TGTGCCAGCAGCTTGGGGCCGGGACAACGGCTCGAGCAGTACTTC,CASSLGPGQRLEQYF
TRBJ2-1,-,TRBV9,-,TGTGCCAGCAGCGCCGGACAGACTGAGCAGTTCTTC,CASSAGQTEQFF
TRBJ2-6,-,TRBV6-6,-,TGTGCCAGCTCTCTCATTGCTGGGGCCAACGTCCTGACTTTC,CASSLIAGANVLTF